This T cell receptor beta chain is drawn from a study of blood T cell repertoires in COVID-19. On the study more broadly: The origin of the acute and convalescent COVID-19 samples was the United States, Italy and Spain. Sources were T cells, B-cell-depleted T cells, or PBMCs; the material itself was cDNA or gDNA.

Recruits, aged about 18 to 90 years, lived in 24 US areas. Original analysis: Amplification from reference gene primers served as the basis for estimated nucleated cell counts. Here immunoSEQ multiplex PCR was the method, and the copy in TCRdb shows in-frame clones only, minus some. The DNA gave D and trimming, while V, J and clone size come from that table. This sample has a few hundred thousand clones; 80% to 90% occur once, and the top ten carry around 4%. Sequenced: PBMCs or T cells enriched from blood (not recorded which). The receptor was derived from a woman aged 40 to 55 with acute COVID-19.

The CDR3 here is CASRVTTGGGEQYF. CDR3 in DNA: TGTGCCAGCAGAGTTACGACAGGGGGTGGCGAGCAGTACTTC. The V call is TRBV2, the J call TRBJ2-7; 9 bases fit TRBD1. The CDR3 spans 14 residues. With V trimmed by 6 bases and J by 6 bases, 9 bases remained unmatched. Per germline, CDR1 SNHLY and CDR2 FYNNEI. The full variable domain, with the rest looked up from reference TRBV2 and TRBJ2-7, is EPEVTQTPSHQVTQMGQEVILRCVPISNHLYFYWYRQILGQKVEFLVSFYNNEISEKSEIFDDQFSVERPDGSNFTLKIRSTKLEDSAMYFCASRVTTGGGEQYFGPGTRLTVT.